The 24 T cell receptor beta chains below come from one sample, sequenced in a study of blood T cell repertoires in COVID-19. Sequencing was performed with immunoSEQ multiplex PCR; in TCRdb, only in-frame clones are kept and a portion is missing. The table lists 15,000 to 20,000 clones, roughly three quarters of them singletons. Sequencing was performed on peripheral blood. The receptors were sampled from a man aged 55-75 years with acute or convalescent COVID-19.

DNA of the CDR3: TGTGCCAGCAAGATGACAGCCCACACCACCGGAAACACCATATATTTT. This sequence encodes CASKMTAHTTGNTIYF. The chain joins TRBV2 to TRBJ1-3; perhaps TRBD1 as D (5 bases). Germline lookup yields CDR1 SNHLY and CDR2 FYNNEI. Trimming cost V 7 bases and J 4 bases, with 20 bases left between them. The CDR3 loop spans 16 amino acids.

This sequence joins TRBV2 and TRBJ1-1; D not resolved. CDR1 and CDR2 from the germline V gene are SNHLY and FYNNEI. Deletions cut 5 bases from V and 1 base from J, with 8 bases between. This CDR3 region has 13 residues. CDR3 nucleotides: TGTGCCAGCAGTTTGACATCGAACACTGAAGCTTTCTTT. It codes for CASSLTSNTEAFF. The entire variable domain, with the rest obtained from reference TRBV2 and TRBJ1-1, is as follows: EPEVTQTPSHQVTQMGQEVILRCVPISNHLYFYWYRQILGQKVEFLVSFYNNEISEKSEIFDDQFSVERPDGSNFTLKIRSTKLEDSAMYFCASSLTSNTEAFFGQGTRLTVV.

This chain uses TRBV7-2 with TRBJ1-1, with D perhaps TRBD1 (5 bases). The CDR3 contains 17 residues. V was trimmed by 1 base and J by 0 bases, leaving 15 bases between them. The germline V gene has CDR1 SGHTA and CDR2 FQGNSA. CDR3 sequence (DNA): TGTGCCAGCAGCTTAGTATCAGGGAGGTGGATGAACACTGAAGCTTTCTTT. Residues: CASSLVSGRWMNTEAFF.

As DNA, the CDR3 is TGTGCCACCAGCGATACAGGGGGGACTAACTATGGCTACACCTTC. Amino acids: CATSDTGGTNYGYTF. J is TRBJ1-2 and V is TRBV24-1; TRBD1 aligns across 8 bases. Trimming took 7 bases from V and 0 from J; bases not matched to a gene: 6. Germline V gene sequence: CDR1 KGHDR, CDR2 SFDVKD. The CDR3 covers 15 residues.

This chain joins TRBV29-1 and TRBJ2-7; TRBD2 is a possible D gene (5 bases). Trimming pared 4 bases from V and 5 bases from J, leaving 15 bases between. CDR1 is SQVTM, CDR2 ANQGSEA, per germline. The CDR3 totals 13 residues. CDR3 DNA sequence: TGCAGCGTTGGAAGAAGCTCCGGGAACGAGCAGTACTTC. Residues: CSVGRSSGNEQYF.

The genes are TRBV18 and TRBJ1-6; possibly TRBD1 for D (6 bases). Germline values: CDR1 KGHSH, CDR2 LQKENI. The V and J ends lost 10 bases and 8 bases respectively, with 15 bases between them. This CDR3 contains 13 residues. CDR3 nucleotides: TGTGCCACAACGGGGGGCCTCGATTCACCCCTCCACTTT. Protein: CATTGGLDSPLHF.

The V and J genes are TRBV5-4 and TRBJ1-2; 12 bases agree with TRBD1. Germline lookup yields CDR1 SGHNT and CDR2 YYREEE (reference sequence). The CDR3 contains 16 residues. The J segment lost 8 bases and the V segment lost 3 bases, leaving 11 bases of the junction unmatched. This chain's CDR3 is CASSSPGGQGAQGYTF. DNA of the CDR3: TGTGCCAGCAGCTCGCCGGGGGGACAGGGGGCACAAGGCTACACCTTC.

The chain has TRBV11-1 and TRBJ1-2; TRBD1 might be the D (5 bases). V lost 4 bases, J lost 8 bases, and 17 bases lay in between. The CDR3 has 14 amino acids. Germline V gene data show CDR1 as SGHAT and CDR2 as FQDESV (reference sequence). The CDR3 DNA reads TGTGCCAGCAGCTCTTCGATGCAATGGGGCGGCTACACCTTC. Translation: CASSSSMQWGGYTF.

The V gene is TRBV9, the J gene TRBJ2-2; D uncertain. Trimming took off 3 bases at V and 1 base at J, with 7 bases between the two ends. Per the germline V gene, CDR1 is SGDLS and CDR2 is YYNGEE. CDR3 size: 14 residues. The CDR3 nucleotides read TGTGCCAGCAGCGCCCCACAGAACACCGGGGAGCTGTTTTTT. Protein: CASSAPQNTGELFF.

V is TRBV7-8 and J is TRBJ2-2; possible D gene TRBD1, 5 bases. Germline V gene sequence: CDR1 SGHVS, CDR2 FQNEAQ. This CDR3 has 13 residues. V was shortened by 4 bases and J by 5 bases, with 8 bases between the two germline ends. The CDR3 DNA follows: TGTGCCAGCAGCTCAGACAGAACCGGGGAGCTGTTTTTT. Amino acids: CASSSDRTGELFF.

This rearrangement joins TRBV12-3 or TRBV12-4 to TRBJ1-2; no reliable D call. CDR3 size: 12 residues. V was clipped by 3 bases and J by 5 bases, with 7 bases between them. The CDR3 DNA follows: TGTGCCAGCAGTTTTACCTATTATGGCTACACCTTC. Encoded protein: CASSFTYYGYTF.

V usage is TRBV5-1 and J usage is TRBJ1-2, with 8 bases matching TRBD1. Germline assignment: CDR1 SGHRS and CDR2 YFSETQ. The ends lost 1 base at V and 3 bases at J; junction bases unmatched: 5. The CDR3 is 15 residues long. The CDR3 is CASSLQGASDYGYTF. The CDR3 DNA reads TGCGCCAGCAGCTTGCAGGGGGCGAGCGACTATGGCTACACCTTC.

The chain employs TRBV19 and TRBJ2-5; tentatively, D is TRBD2 (5 bases). The CDR3 extends over 16 amino acids. Germline V gene sequence: CDR1 LNHDA, CDR2 SQIVND (reference sequence). V was cut by 3 bases and J by 7 bases, with 21 bases left in between. This CDR3 reads CASSIIATTRVGTQYF. The CDR3 DNA reads as TGTGCCAGTAGTATTATCGCCACCACTAGAGTCGGGACCCAGTACTTC.

CDR3 protein: CASSEEGGGSTEAFF. The CDR3 DNA reads TGTGCCAGCAGTGAAGAAGGGGGCGGAAGCACTGAAGCTTTCTTT. The gene calls are TRBV2 and TRBJ1-1; 7 bases agree with TRBD1. Losses at the gene ends were 1 base for V and 4 bases for J; bases not matched to a gene: 6. The CDR3 is 15 amino acids. The germline gives CDR1 SNHLY, CDR2 FYNNEI.

The gene calls are TRBV6-5 and TRBJ1-1, with no clear D. Deletions cut 2 bases from V and 10 bases from J, with 8 bases between. The CDR3 runs to 11 residues. Germline V gene lookup returns CDR1 MNHEY and CDR2 SVGAGI. CDR3 DNA: TGTGCCAGCAGTTACCCCCAAATAGCTTTCTTT. It codes for CASSYPQIAFF.

V is TRBV6-5 and J is TRBJ1-6, with D perhaps TRBD1 (6 bases). Germline V CDR1 and CDR2: MNHEY, SVGAGI. Trimming took off 7 bases at V and 6 bases at J, with 16 bases between the two ends. The CDR3 spans 15 residues. In DNA, the CDR3 is TGTGCCAGCAATAGGGGGGGGTCGGGTAATTCACCCCTCCACTTT. Translated, it gives CASNRGGSGNSPLHF.

This rearrangement joins TRBV7-2 to TRBJ2-1, with a weak D call TRBD1 (5 bases). Germline V CDR1 and CDR2: SGHTA, FQGNSA. This CDR3 contains 17 residues. The V end was cut by 2 bases, the J end by 0 bases, with 14 bases between. The CDR3 DNA reads TGTGCCAGCAGCTTATTAGGGGTTTCCAGCTCCTACAATGAGCAGTTCTTC. Its translation: CASSLLGVSSSYNEQFF.

The chain couples TRBV11-2 to TRBJ2-2; D may be TRBD1 (5 bases). Deletions cut 5 bases from V and 7 bases from J, with 8 bases between. The CDR3 is made up of 12 amino acids. Germline-derived CDR1 and CDR2 are SGHAT and FQNNGV. CDR3 in amino acids: CASSTQVGELFF. CDR3 DNA: TGTGCCAGCAGCACACAGGTCGGGGAGCTGTTTTTT.

V is TRBV7-3 and J is TRBJ2-3; possible D gene TRBD2, 5 bases. V gave up 4 bases and J gave up 4 bases, with 9 bases separating them. The CDR3 has 13 residues. Germline CDR1 SGHTA, CDR2 FQGTGA. The CDR3 DNA is TGTGCCAGCAGCTCCGCGGGTCCAGATACGCAGTATTTT. Protein sequence: CASSSAGPDTQYF.

This clone was counted a few times. The CDR3 DNA reads TGTGCCAGCAGTCGGGATATGAACACTGAAGCTTTCTTT. Its protein product is CASSRDMNTEAFF. The V and J genes are TRBV6-5 and TRBJ1-1; D unclear. The CDR3 is 13 amino acids. Trimming removed 5 bases from V and 0 bases from J, with 7 bases in between. Germline CDR1 is MNHEY and CDR2 is SVGAGI.

The chain has TRBV6-1 and TRBJ2-6; a weak D match, TRBD1 (6 bases). Deletions cut 4 bases from V and 0 bases from J, with 16 bases between. This CDR3 has 18 amino acids. Germline CDR1 is MNHNS and CDR2 is SASEGT. The CDR3 DNA reads TGTGCCAGCAGTGGTACAGGGCGTTCAAGCTCTGGGGCCAACGTCCTGACTTTC. It yields the protein CASSGTGRSSSGANVLTF.

Only one count was recorded for this clone. This chain connects TRBV6-5 to TRBJ2-3, with TRBD2 matching 8 bases. From germline, CDR1 is MNHEY and CDR2 SVGAGI. With V trimmed by 6 bases and J by 4 bases, 6 bases remained unmatched. CDR3 length: 14 residues. CDR3: CASRRTSIADTQYF. CDR3 sequence (DNA): TGTGCCAGCAGAAGGACTAGCATTGCAGATACGCAGTATTTT.

As to this clone: One junction end does not reproduce the germline sequence, and a read error may be involved. The rearrangement links TRBV7-9 to TRBJ2-7, with 7 bases aligning to TRBD1. The length of the CDR3 is 14 residues. Per germline, CDR1 SEHNR and CDR2 FQNEAQ (reference sequence). The CDR3 bases are TGTACCAGCAGCCCCGGGACAGTCTCCTACGAGCAGTACTTC. It is translated as CTSSPGTVSYEQYF.

The chain employs TRBV2 and TRBJ1-5; D is unresolved. The CDR3 has 14 amino acids. Germline V gives CDR1 SNHLY, CDR2 FYNNEI. Trimming left V 3 bases short and J 0 bases short, with 6 bases between. CDR3 in amino acids: CASSEAFSNQPQHF. The CDR3 DNA reads TGTGCCAGCAGTGAGGCTTTTAGCAATCAGCCCCAGCATTTT.